The 29 T cell receptor beta chains below come from one sample, sequenced in a study of a mutant IDH1 vaccine in newly diagnosed glioma. The sample's time point: baseline, week 1 (first vaccination visit). Treatment: pre-vaccination baseline after standard-of-care therapy. Clones were sequenced by immunoSEQ multiplex PCR, and TCRdb holds only the in-frame ones, with some missing. The sample carries fewer than 50,000 clones, roughly 89% recorded once. Sequenced here: PBMCs, sampled from a glioma patient treated with radiotherapy, temozolomide or both. These TCRs come from a man aged 18 to 30 with glioma.

The chain carries TRBV6-6 and TRBJ2-5; D gene ambiguous. Trimming removed 0 bases at V and 5 bases at J, with 10 bases between. CDR3 length: 14 residues. In germline, CDR1 is MNHNY, CDR2 SVGAGI (reference sequence). This chain's CDR3 is CASSYSGRLETQYF. CDR3 DNA: TGTGCCAGCAGTTACTCCGGCAGGCTGGAGACCCAGTACTTC.

The rearrangement uses TRBV29-1 and TRBJ2-5, with TRBD1 matching over 9 bases. Germline CDR1 is SQVTM and CDR2 is ANQGSEA. Trimming took 7 bases from V and 5 from J; bases not matched to a gene: 5. The CDR3 sequence is 12 residues long. CDR3 loop: CSATGGKETQYF. In DNA form, the CDR3 reads TGCAGCGCGACAGGGGGTAAGGAGACCCAGTACTTC.

V is TRBV2 and J is TRBJ2-5; D gene ambiguous. This CDR3 is 11 amino acids long. CDR1 is SNHLY, CDR2 FYNNEI, per germline. The germline V and J ends were trimmed by 5 bases and 1 base, with 2 bases remaining between them. CDR3 sequence reads: CASSIQETQYF. CDR3 DNA sequence: TGTGCCAGCAGTATCCAAGAGACCCAGTACTTC. The variable domain in full, with the rest retrieved from reference TRBV2 and TRBJ2-5, is EPEVTQTPSHQVTQMGQEVILRCVPISNHLYFYWYRQILGQKVEFLVSFYNNEISEKSEIFDDQFSVERPDGSNFTLKIRSTKLEDSAMYFCASSIQETQYFGPGTRLLVL.

The J gene is TRBJ1-5, the V gene TRBV4-1; D possibly corresponds to TRBD1 (5 bases). The CDR3 loop spans 18 amino acids. Looked up from germline, CDR1 is MGHRA and CDR2 is YSYEKL. The V end lost 0 bases, the J end lost 0 bases, and 15 bases lay between the germline ends. Here the CDR3 reads CASSQDEKGQYSNQPQHF. For the CDR3, the DNA is TGCGCCAGCAGCCAAGATGAAAAGGGGCAGTATAGCAATCAGCCCCAGCATTTT.

V gene TRBV7-2 combines with J gene TRBJ1-1; tentatively, D is TRBD1 (5 bases). Germline V gives CDR1 SGHTA, CDR2 FQGNSA. The CDR3 extends over 16 amino acids. V was clipped by 5 bases and J by 2 bases, with 18 bases between them. The CDR3 loop is CASSPTGGYANTEAFF. The DNA for the CDR3 is TGTGCCAGCAGCCCGACGGGGGGATATGCAAACACTGAAGCTTTCTTT.

V gene TRBV7-8 combines with J gene TRBJ1-1; possibly TRBD1 for D (6 bases). The V gene's germline CDR1 is SGHVS and CDR2 FQNEAQ. V lost 1 base and J lost 0, with 9 bases in between. This CDR3 has 15 amino acids. The CDR3: CASSLGQGLNTEAFF. The DNA for the CDR3 is TGTGCCAGCAGCTTAGGTCAGGGGCTGAACACTGAAGCTTTCTTT. Using reference TRBV7-8 and TRBJ1-1 for the parts outside the CDR3, the full variable domain is GAGVSQSPRYKVAKRGQDVALRCDPISGHVSLFWYQQALGQGPEFLTYFQNEAQLDKSGLPSDRFFAERPEGSVSTLKIQRTQQEDSAVYLCASSLGQGLNTEAFFGQGTRLTVV.

A note on this clone: Other DNA sequences in this specimen translate into the identical CDR3. The V gene is TRBV6-4, the J gene TRBJ2-3; D unclear. V was shortened by 2 bases and J by 1 base, with 7 bases between the two germline ends. The germline V gene encodes CDR1 MRHNA and CDR2 SNTAGT. The CDR3 spans 14 residues. CDR3 nucleotide sequence: TGTGCCAGCAGTGACATGGGCGGCACAGATACGCAGTATTTT. The encoded protein is CASSDMGGTDTQYF.

V usage is TRBV6-6 and J usage is TRBJ1-1; tentative D call: TRBD1 (5 bases). V gave up 5 bases and J gave up 1 base, with 8 bases separating them. Germline V gene lookup returns CDR1 MNHNY and CDR2 SVGAGI (reference sequence). CDR3 size: 13 residues. This CDR3 reads CASSPTGNTEAFF. For the CDR3, the DNA is TGTGCCAGCAGTCCAACAGGGAACACTGAAGCTTTCTTT.

The CDR3 region is CSVGQGANVLTF. CDR3 nucleotide sequence: TGCAGCGTTGGACAGGGGGCCAACGTCCTGACTTTC. The chain uses TRBV29-1 and TRBJ2-6; perhaps TRBD1 as D (5 bases). This CDR3 contains 12 residues. Trimming shortened V by 4 bases and J by 4 bases, and 5 bases separated the two germline ends. Germline V gene lookup returns CDR1 SQVTM and CDR2 ANQGSEA.

V and J are TRBV28 and TRBJ1-1, with D maybe TRBD1 (5 bases). The CDR3 spans 13 residues. V lost 5 bases and J lost 9, with 16 bases in between. Germline CDR1 is MDHEN and CDR2 is SYDVKM. The CDR3 protein is CASSLGAERQAFF. In nucleotides, the CDR3 is TGTGCCAGCAGTCTCGGGGCGGAGAGGCAAGCTTTCTTT.

The gene calls are TRBV6-5 and TRBJ2-3; D is perhaps TRBD2 (5 bases). CDR3 size: 15 residues. Germline V gives CDR1 MNHEY, CDR2 SVGAGI. Trimming stripped 2 bases from V and 7 bases from J, with 16 bases between. CDR3 amino acids: CASSYGVTIPHTQYF. CDR3 bases: TGTGCCAGCAGTTACGGCGTGACTATCCCCCATACGCAGTATTTT.

The chain couples TRBV30 to TRBJ1-1, with D unclear. The CDR3 is made up of 13 amino acids. V dropped 7 bases and J dropped 3 bases, with 15 bases sitting between them. The germline gives CDR1 GTSNPN, CDR2 SVGIG (reference sequence). CDR3 sequence: CASGEGKHTEAFF. The CDR3 bases are TGTGCCTCCGGGGAGGGTAAACACACTGAAGCTTTCTTT.

The genes are TRBV4-2 and TRBJ1-4; D gene unclear. The CDR3 has 14 amino acids. With 4 bases removed from V and 0 bases from J, the gap between germline ends came to 6 bases. Germline CDR1 reads LGHNA; CDR2 reads YNFKEQ. CDR3 loop: CASSPTSTNEKLFF. The CDR3 nucleotides read TGTGCCAGCAGCCCCACGTCAACTAATGAAAAACTGTTTTTT.

The chain is built from TRBV28 and TRBJ2-6; 9 bases align to TRBD1. V trimming: 6 bases; J trimming: 2 bases; junction bases outside the gene matches: 2. CDR3 length: 15 amino acids. Per the germline V gene, CDR1 is MDHEN and CDR2 is SYDVKM. CDR3 DNA: TGTGCCAGCAGCACAGGGGGCGCTGGGGCCAACGTCCTGACTTTC. It yields the protein CASSTGGAGANVLTF. Full variable domain (rest looked up from reference TRBV28 and TRBJ2-6): DVKVTQSSRYLVKRTGEKVFLECVQDMDHENMFWYRQDPGLGLRLIYFSYDVKMKEKGDIPEGYSVSREKKERFSLILESASTNQTSMYLCASSTGGAGANVLTFGAGSRLTVL.

V gene TRBV29-1 combines with J gene TRBJ2-1; D not resolved. CDR3 length: 13 amino acids. The germline V gene encodes CDR1 SQVTM and CDR2 ANQGSEA. Trimming cost V 4 bases and J 8 bases, with 15 bases left between them. The CDR3 DNA reads TGCAGCGTTGCCAGGTCATACTCGGATGAGCAGTTCTTC. It codes for CSVARSYSDEQFF.

CDR3 sequence (DNA): TGTGCCAGCAGCTTAAATTATGGGGTTAGCGCTTATGGCTACACCTTC. Its translation is CASSLNYGVSAYGYTF. The rearrangement links TRBV7-2 to TRBJ1-2, with D unclear. V shed 2 bases and J shed 5 bases, with 18 bases lying between them. CDR1 and CDR2 from the germline V gene are SGHTA and FQGNSA. The CDR3 extends over 16 amino acids.

V and J are TRBV7-9 and TRBJ2-2; possibly TRBD2 for D (6 bases). Between the trimmed V and J ends, which lost 5 bases and 1 base, there was a span of 17 bases. The CDR3 extends over 17 amino acids. In germline, CDR1 is SEHNR, CDR2 FQNEAQ (reference sequence). The CDR3 is CASSQGRWGVNTGELFF. Here the CDR3 DNA reads TGTGCCAGCAGCCAAGGACGGTGGGGGGTGAACACCGGGGAGCTGTTTTTT.

V is TRBV5-6 and J is TRBJ1-1; TRBD1 might be the D (5 bases). Germline CDR1 and CDR2: SGHDT and YYEEEE. The CDR3 is made up of 13 amino acids. V lost 2 bases and J lost 4, with 9 bases in between. This CDR3 reads CASSFGGTTEAFF. The DNA of the CDR3 is TGTGCCAGCAGCTTTGGAGGGACCACTGAAGCTTTCTTT.

CDR3 amino acids: CASSLGAAYNEQFF. CDR3 bases: TGCGCCAGCAGCTTGGGGGCCGCCTACAATGAGCAGTTCTTC. This chain links TRBV5-1 with TRBJ2-1, with D hard to call. V gave up 0 bases and J gave up 2 bases, with 6 bases separating them. Germline V gives CDR1 SGHRS, CDR2 YFSETQ. CDR3 length: 14 amino acids.

This clone came up once. V and J are TRBV2 and TRBJ1-3; the D gene is possibly TRBD1 (5 bases). V dropped 6 bases and J dropped 5 bases, with 11 bases sitting between them. This CDR3 comprises 13 residues. Per the germline V gene, CDR1 is SNHLY and CDR2 is FYNNEI. The CDR3 region is CASSLRDRNTIYF. The DNA of the CDR3 is TGTGCCAGCAGCCTCAGGGATCGAAACACCATATATTTT.

This clone has more than one count but fewer than ten. The chain joins TRBV4-2 to TRBJ1-6; the match to TRBD1 covers 7 bases. V shed 0 bases and J 10 bases; nucleotides not matched to a gene: 15. Per the germline V gene, CDR1 is LGHNA and CDR2 is YNFKEQ. The length of the CDR3 is 18 residues. The CDR3 DNA follows: TGTGCCAGCAGCCAAGAGTCTTATGGAAGACAGGGTTTGTCACCCCTCCACTTT. Translated, it gives CASSQESYGRQGLSPLHF.

The CDR3 spells CASILNTEAFF. The CDR3 bases are TGTGCCTCAATCCTGAACACTGAAGCTTTCTTT. The chain recombines TRBV30 with TRBJ1-1; D call uncertain. Germline values: CDR1 GTSNPN, CDR2 SVGIG (reference sequence). Trimming took off 7 bases at V and 0 bases at J, with 6 bases between the two ends. This CDR3 region has 11 residues.

The V and J genes are TRBV6-1 and TRBJ1-2; 7 bases align to TRBD1. The CDR3 is 15 amino acids. J was trimmed by 5 bases and V by 4 bases; bases with no gene match: 10. CDR1 and CDR2 (germline): MNHNS, SASEGT. CDR3: CASSAVTGPGYGYTF. In nucleotides, the CDR3 is TGTGCCAGCAGTGCCGTGACAGGGCCGGGGTATGGCTACACCTTC.

The CDR3, as DNA: TGCAGTGCCGGCCGGGGGGTGAACGCTTTCTTT. Its protein is CSAGRGVNAFF. The chain carries TRBV20-1 and TRBJ1-1, with a possible D match to TRBD1 (5 bases). The CDR3 runs 11 residues. Germline V gives CDR1 DFQATT, CDR2 SNEGSKA (reference sequence). The V and J ends lost 6 bases and 11 bases respectively, with 16 bases between them.

The chain links TRBV19 to TRBJ2-7; either TRBD1 or TRBD2 may fit D (6 bases each). With 6 bases removed from V and 4 bases from J, the gap between germline ends came to 16 bases. CDR1 is LNHDA, CDR2 SQIVND, per germline (reference sequence). The CDR3 length is 14 residues. The chain's CDR3 is CASSRGGGRYEQYF. The CDR3 DNA reads TGTGCCAGTAGCCGAGGAGGGGGAAGGTACGAGCAGTACTTC.

The V gene is TRBV10-2, the J gene TRBJ2-1; D is uncertain. The CDR3 consists of 14 residues. With 7 bases removed from V and 4 bases from J, the gap between germline ends came to 14 bases. Germline V lookup: CDR1 WSHSY, CDR2 SAAADI. The CDR3 loop reads CASKRTVEYNEQFF. CDR3 in DNA: TGCGCCAGCAAGCGTACCGTTGAATACAATGAGCAGTTCTTC.

This clone was seen only a few times. This chain links TRBV4-1 with TRBJ2-1; 10 bases line up with TRBD2. V lost 0 bases and J lost 6; bases outside the gene matches: 11. From germline, CDR1 is MGHRA and CDR2 YSYEKL. This CDR3 contains 18 residues. The CDR3 DNA follows: TGCGCCAGCAGCCAAGAGGGTGCGGCTAGCGGGGGCATCAATGAGCAGTTCTTC. This translates into CASSQEGAASGGINEQFF.

The sample holds a few counts of this clone. The chain carries TRBV19 and TRBJ1-1; the D is unclear. Germline CDR1 LNHDA, CDR2 SQIVND (reference sequence). V was trimmed by 3 bases and J by 6 bases, leaving 8 bases between them. The CDR3 covers 12 residues. The CDR3 coding sequence is TGTGCCAGTAGTATTGGTGGGTCTGAAGCTTTCTTT. Translating gives CASSIGGSEAFF.

The genes are TRBV9 and TRBJ1-3; D perhaps matches TRBD1 (6 bases). Trimming took 3 bases from V and 2 from J, leaving 12 bases between them. Germline CDR1 SGDLS, CDR2 YYNGEE. This CDR3 has 15 residues. DNA for the CDR3: TGTGCCAGCAGCGAAACCAGGGGCGCTGGAAACACCATATATTTT. The encoded protein is CASSETRGAGNTIYF.